Listed below are T cell receptor beta chains from one sample, sequenced in a study of blood T cell repertoires in COVID-19. Sequencing was performed with immunoSEQ multiplex PCR; in TCRdb, only in-frame clones are kept and a portion is missing. Among tens of thousands of clones, around 79% were seen once, and the ten largest hold 30% to 35%. Sequencing was done on a sample of peripheral blood. These receptors all stem from a woman older than 75 with acute or convalescent COVID-19. CDR3s include the opening cysteine and the closing phenylalanine or tryptophan. Each record gives: V gene, J gene, clone size, D gene, CDR3 DNA, CDR3 protein. The D gene is left open where the match is weak. Not all rows give a size; the values are once, few, many and, for expanded clones, a class.

v_call: TRBV11-3
j_call: TRBJ2-7
clone_size: .
d_call: TRBD1
cdr3_nt: TGTGCCAGCAGCTTAGGAGGGGGCGCCTACGAGCAGTACTTC
cdr3_aa: CASSLGGGAYEQYF

v_call: TRBV19
j_call: TRBJ1-1
clone_size: .
d_call: .
cdr3_nt: TGTGCCAGTAGTTCAGGACAGCCGAACACTGAAGCTTTCTTT
cdr3_aa: CASSSGQPNTEAFF

v_call: TRBV12-3/TRBV12-4
j_call: TRBJ2-1
clone_size: few
d_call: .
cdr3_nt: TGTGCCAGCACTCGAGAGGTCGGAGATGAGCAGTTCTTC
cdr3_aa: CASTREVGDEQFF

v_call: TRBV5-1
j_call: TRBJ2-1
clone_size: few
d_call: TRBD2
cdr3_nt: TGCGCCAGCAGCACCGGGACTACCGGCTACAATGAGCAGTTCTTC
cdr3_aa: CASSTGTTGYNEQFF

v_call: TRBV5-3
j_call: TRBJ2-1
clone_size: .
d_call: .
cdr3_nt: TGTGCCAGAAGCTTGTGTCGGGGCTCCTACAATGAGCAGTTCTTC
cdr3_aa: CARSLCRGSYNEQFF

v_call: TRBV4-1
j_call: TRBJ2-7
clone_size: .
d_call: TRBD2
cdr3_nt: TGCGCCAGCAGCCACCCCGGGACTAGCCGATACGAGCAGTACTTC
cdr3_aa: CASSHPGTSRYEQYF

v_call: TRBV5-4
j_call: TRBJ1-3
clone_size: .
d_call: .
cdr3_nt: TGTGCCAGCAGCTTGGGACAGGACCCTGGAAACACCATATATTTT
cdr3_aa: CASSLGQDPGNTIYF

v_call: TRBV2
j_call: TRBJ1-1
clone_size: .
d_call: TRBD1
cdr3_nt: TGTGCCAGCAGCCTACAGGGGGATGACACTGAAGCTTTCTTT
cdr3_aa: CASSLQGDDTEAFF

v_call: TRBV7-2
j_call: TRBJ1-1
clone_size: few
d_call: TRBD1
cdr3_nt: TGTGCCAGCGTACCGGGACAGGGTAGCACTGAAGCTTTCTTT
cdr3_aa: CASVPGQGSTEAFF

v_call: TRBV7-6
j_call: TRBJ2-3
clone_size: .
d_call: .
cdr3_nt: TGTGCCAGCAGCTTGGTTATCGGCGGGGTCACAGATACGCAGTATTTT
cdr3_aa: CASSLVIGGVTDTQYF

v_call: TRBV3-1/TRBV3-2
j_call: TRBJ1-1
clone_size: .
d_call: .
cdr3_nt: TGTGCCAGCAGCCAAAACCCCGTTAGTTCGGCTTTCTTT
cdr3_aa: CASSQNPVSSAFF

v_call: TRBV5-1
j_call: TRBJ1-2
clone_size: once
d_call: .
cdr3_nt: TGCGCCAGCAGGCCTACCCACCAGGGGATGTTCGGCTACACCTTC
cdr3_aa: CASRPTHQGMFGYTF

v_call: TRBV5-1
j_call: TRBJ2-1
clone_size: once
d_call: TRBD2
cdr3_nt: TGCGCCAGCAGCTTGGTTGGTAGCGGGAGGGCCGACAATGAGCAGTTCTTC
cdr3_aa: CASSLVGSGRADNEQFF

v_call: TRBV24-1
j_call: TRBJ2-1
clone_size: .
d_call: TRBD2
cdr3_nt: TGTGCCACCAGTCCCGGACTAGCGGGAGATGGGTACAATGAGCAGTTCTTC
cdr3_aa: CATSPGLAGDGYNEQFF

v_call: TRBV2
j_call: TRBJ1-1
clone_size: once
d_call: .
cdr3_nt: TGTGCCAGCAGCGAACAGGGCGCGGACACTGAAGCTTTCTTT
cdr3_aa: CASSEQGADTEAFF

v_call: TRBV5-1
j_call: TRBJ2-1
clone_size: once
d_call: .
cdr3_nt: TGCGCCAGCAGCTTGGCGGGAAGTATAAATGAGCAGTTCTTC
cdr3_aa: CASSLAGSINEQFF

v_call: TRBV3-1/TRBV3-2
j_call: TRBJ1-6
clone_size: .
d_call: .
cdr3_nt: TGTGCCAGCAGCCAAGGTGGCGGGGGCCATTCACCCCTCCACTTT
cdr3_aa: CASSQGGGGHSPLHF

v_call: TRBV12-3/TRBV12-4
j_call: TRBJ2-1
clone_size: .
d_call: .
cdr3_nt: TGTGCCAGCAGTTTTAGTGGCAATGAGCAGTTCTTC
cdr3_aa: CASSFSGNEQFF

v_call: TRBV9
j_call: TRBJ2-1
clone_size: .
d_call: .
cdr3_nt: TGTGCCAGCAGCGTAGAGGGCGGGGCCTACAATGAGCAGTTCTTC
cdr3_aa: CASSVEGGAYNEQFF

v_call: TRBV29-1
j_call: TRBJ1-1
clone_size: .
d_call: TRBD1
cdr3_nt: TGCAGCGTTGGGACAGGGGCGGACACTGAAGCTTTCTTT
cdr3_aa: CSVGTGADTEAFF

v_call: TRBV5-4
j_call: TRBJ1-5
clone_size: .
d_call: .
cdr3_nt: TGTGCCAGCAGTCAAGGAGGGGTTGGTCAGCCCCAGCATTTT
cdr3_aa: CASSQGGVGQPQHF

v_call: TRBV30
j_call: TRBJ1-1
clone_size: .
d_call: .
cdr3_nt: TGTGCCTGGAGTGTTAATGGGGGCCTTGAAGCTTTCTTT
cdr3_aa: CAWSVNGGLEAFF

v_call: TRBV19
j_call: TRBJ2-2
clone_size: .
d_call: .
cdr3_nt: TGTGCCAGTAGTATCTCGGGCCCCTCCGGGGAAGGCGGGGAGCTGTTTTTT
cdr3_aa: CASSISGPSGEGGELFF

v_call: TRBV20-1
j_call: TRBJ2-3
clone_size: .
d_call: TRBD2
cdr3_nt: TGCAGTGCAGGACTAGCAGATACGCAGTATTTT
cdr3_aa: CSAGLADTQYF

v_call: TRBV2
j_call: TRBJ1-4
clone_size: .
d_call: .
cdr3_nt: TGTGCCTCTACTGACGAGGGAGTATACGAAAAACTGTTTTTT
cdr3_aa: CASTDEGVYEKLFF

v_call: TRBV6-5
j_call: TRBJ1-2
clone_size: few
d_call: TRBD1
cdr3_nt: TGTGCCAGCAGTTCCAGGGGGTTGGATGGCTACACCTTC
cdr3_aa: CASSSRGLDGYTF

v_call: TRBV28
j_call: TRBJ1-2
clone_size: few
d_call: .
cdr3_nt: TGTGCCAGCAGTTTGCCGGGACACCCTAACTATGGCTACACCTTC
cdr3_aa: CASSLPGHPNYGYTF

v_call: TRBV7-2
j_call: TRBJ2-2
clone_size: many
d_call: .
cdr3_nt: TGTGCCAGCAGCTTATCCCTTACTGGGGAGCTGTTTTTT
cdr3_aa: CASSLSLTGELFF